This is a list of T cell receptor beta chains from one sample in a study of T cell changes during pregnancy in multiple sclerosis. Here immunoSEQ multiplex PCR was the method, and the copy in TCRdb shows in-frame clones only, minus some. The sample lists around 71,000 clones, more than 80% occurring once. The source was peripheral blood, collected in the third trimester of pregnancy. All receptors come from a female donor with multiple sclerosis, enrolled in a pregnancy study. Each CDR3 is given with its conserved first and last residue. The D gene is left open where the match is weak. Clone size is not always given. Where it is, it says once, few, many or a class for expanded clones.

D: -
V: TRBV10-1
size: -
J: TRBJ2-1
CDR3: CASSEIKLQGGEQFF
DNA: TGCGCCAGCAGTGAGATAAAATTACAGGGTGGCGAGCAGTTCTTC

D: -
V: TRBV28
size: few
J: TRBJ1-2
CDR3: CASSFFDGNYGYTF
DNA: TGTGCCAGCAGTTTTTTCGACGGGAACTATGGCTACACCTTC

D: -
V: TRBV4-3
size: -
J: TRBJ1-5
CDR3: CASSQDHSNQPQHF
DNA: TGCGCCAGCAGCCAAGATCATAGCAATCAGCCCCAGCATTTT

D: TRBD2
V: TRBV18
size: -
J: TRBJ2-3
CDR3: CASSPKVAGSSTDTQYF
DNA: TGTGCCAGCTCACCAAAGGTAGCGGGATCAAGCACAGATACGCAGTATTTT

D: -
V: TRBV7-9
size: -
J: TRBJ2-1
CDR3: CASSFISYNEQFF
DNA: TGTGCCAGCAGCTTTATCTCCTACAATGAGCAGTTCTTC

D: -
V: TRBV9
size: -
J: TRBJ1-5
CDR3: CASSVGQDNQPQHF
DNA: TGTGCCAGCAGCGTAGGGCAGGACAATCAGCCCCAGCATTTT

D: -
V: TRBV6-1
size: -
J: TRBJ2-3
CDR3: CASSEFTGSTDTQYF
DNA: TGTGCCAGCAGCGAATTCACAGGCAGCACAGATACGCAGTATTTT

D: -
V: TRBV6-5
size: -
J: TRBJ2-2
CDR3: CASRENGVHTGELFF
DNA: TGTGCCAGCAGGGAAAACGGGGTTCACACCGGGGAGCTGTTTTTT

D: TRBD2
V: TRBV6-1
size: -
J: TRBJ2-3
CDR3: CASVTSGRVPDTQYF
DNA: TGTGCCAGCGTGACTAGCGGGAGAGTTCCAGATACGCAGTATTTT

D: -
V: TRBV27
size: -
J: TRBJ2-7
CDR3: CASSSPGTQGREQYF
DNA: TGTGCCAGCAGTTCACCCGGGACACAAGGTCGCGAGCAGTACTTC

D: -
V: TRBV11-2
size: -
J: TRBJ1-2
CDR3: CASRDAGGLPYGYTF
DNA: TGTGCCAGCAGGGATGCGGGGGGCCTACCCTATGGCTACACCTTC

D: -
V: TRBV5-1
size: -
J: TRBJ2-5
CDR3: CASSLRVEETQYF
DNA: TGCGCCAGCAGCTTGAGAGTGGAAGAGACCCAGTACTTC

D: TRBD2
V: TRBV4-2
size: -
J: TRBJ2-1
CDR3: CASSQKIAGGHNEQFF
DNA: TGTGCCAGCAGCCAAAAAATAGCGGGAGGGCACAATGAGCAGTTCTTC

D: TRBD2
V: TRBV5-4
size: -
J: TRBJ2-1
CDR3: CASSSGTSVYNEQFF
DNA: TGTGCCAGCAGCTCCGGGACTAGCGTATACAATGAGCAGTTCTTC

D: -
V: TRBV2
size: -
J: TRBJ2-6
CDR3: CASMRDSGANVLTF
DNA: TGTGCCAGCATGAGGGACTCTGGGGCCAACGTCCTGACTTTC

D: TRBD1
V: TRBV4-1
size: -
J: TRBJ2-7
CDR3: CASSLGTGVSYEQYF
DNA: TGCGCCAGCAGCCTTGGGACAGGAGTCTCCTACGAGCAGTACTTC

D: -
V: TRBV25-1
size: -
J: TRBJ2-6
CDR3: CASSESFLGGAEANVLTF
DNA: TGTGCCAGCAGTGAATCCTTTTTGGGGGGGGCCGAGGCCAACGTCCTGACTTTC

D: TRBD1
V: TRBV4-3
size: once
J: TRBJ2-7
CDR3: CASSQGQGAPSGEQYF
DNA: TGCGCCAGCAGCCAAGGACAGGGGGCCCCCTCTGGGGAGCAGTACTTC

D: -
V: TRBV4-3
size: -
J: TRBJ2-7
CDR3: CASSRRWGPYEQYF
DNA: TGCGCCAGCAGCCGACGATGGGGCCCCTACGAGCAGTACTTC

D: TRBD1
V: TRBV9
size: -
J: TRBJ2-7
CDR3: CASSELGRQGLGEQYF
DNA: TGTGCCAGCAGCGAACTCGGGAGACAGGGGCTTGGCGAGCAGTACTTC

D: -
V: TRBV5-4
size: -
J: TRBJ2-1
CDR3: CASSRGHSLGEQFF
DNA: TGTGCCAGCAGCCGAGGACACTCGTTAGGAGAGCAGTTCTTC

D: TRBD1
V: TRBV5-8
size: -
J: TRBJ1-1
CDR3: CASSRGDRGDTEAFF
DNA: TGTGCCAGCAGCAGAGGAGACAGGGGAGACACTGAAGCTTTCTTT

D: TRBD1
V: TRBV7-9
size: -
J: TRBJ1-1
CDR3: CASSQGDRLNTEAFF
DNA: TGTGCCAGCAGCCAAGGGGACAGGTTGAACACTGAAGCTTTCTTT

D: -
V: TRBV9
size: -
J: TRBJ2-1
CDR3: CASSAQAGYNEQFF
DNA: TGTGCCAGCAGCGCGCAGGCGGGGTACAATGAGCAGTTCTTC

D: -
V: TRBV19
size: -
J: TRBJ2-5
CDR3: CASSIGSGQETQYF
DNA: TGTGCCAGTAGTATTGGAAGCGGGCAAGAGACCCAGTACTTC

D: -
V: TRBV7-9
size: -
J: TRBJ2-3
CDR3: CASSLEGLSTDTQYF
DNA: TGTGCCAGCAGCTTAGAGGGACTTAGCACAGATACGCAGTATTTT

D: -
V: TRBV29-1
size: -
J: TRBJ2-7
CDR3: CSVVFTSTPYEQYF
DNA: TGCAGCGTTGTTTTCACCAGTACCCCCTACGAGCAGTACTTC

D: -
V: TRBV6-5
size: -
J: TRBJ2-1
CDR3: CASTDGGGDEQFF
DNA: TGTGCCAGCACCGACGGAGGGGGCGATGAGCAGTTCTTC

D: TRBD1
V: TRBV10-3
size: -
J: TRBJ2-7
CDR3: CAISEAGTGSYEQYF
DNA: TGTGCCATCAGTGAGGCCGGGACAGGTTCCTACGAGCAGTACTTC

D: TRBD1
V: TRBV11-2
size: -
J: TRBJ1-2
CDR3: CASSRDRAHGYTF
DNA: TGTGCCAGCAGCCGCGACAGGGCCCATGGCTACACCTTC

D: TRBD1
V: TRBV28
size: once
J: TRBJ2-7
CDR3: CASTIYRGQSYEQYF
DNA: TGTGCCAGCACGATATACAGGGGTCAGTCCTACGAGCAGTACTTC

D: TRBD2
V: TRBV28
size: few
J: TRBJ2-1
CDR3: CASSLISGEGEQFF
DNA: TGTGCCAGCAGTTTAATTAGCGGGGAGGGTGAGCAGTTCTTC

D: -
V: TRBV14
size: -
J: TRBJ1-2
CDR3: CASSFRHPLQANYGYTF
DNA: TGTGCCAGCAGCTTCCGACACCCGTTACAGGCCAACTATGGCTACACCTTC

D: -
V: TRBV19
size: -
J: TRBJ2-5
CDR3: CASSSGFRQTQYF
DNA: TGTGCCAGTAGCTCGGGATTTAGGCAGACCCAGTACTTC

D: -
V: TRBV7-5
size: -
J: TRBJ2-7
CDR3: CVRSLRASGRPTSYEQYF
DNA: TGTGTCAGAAGCTTAAGGGCTAGCGGGAGACCTACTTCCTACGAGCAGTACTTC

D: -
V: TRBV27
size: -
J: TRBJ1-3
CDR3: CASSPVPGNTIYF
DNA: TGTGCCAGCAGTCCGGTGCCTGGAAACACCATATATTTT

D: TRBD1
V: TRBV25-1
size: -
J: TRBJ1-1
CDR3: CASGGQGARVTEAFF
DNA: TGTGCCAGCGGCGGACAGGGGGCAAGAGTAACTGAAGCTTTCTTT

D: -
V: TRBV30
size: -
J: TRBJ1-1
CDR3: CAWSVRVLMNTEAFF
DNA: TGTGCCTGGAGTGTACGGGTGCTGATGAACACTGAAGCTTTCTTT

D: -
V: TRBV6-5
size: -
J: TRBJ1-1
CDR3: CASSRGSGAEAFF
DNA: TGTGCCAGCAGCCGCGGTTCGGGAGCTGAAGCTTTCTTT

D: -
V: TRBV28
size: -
J: TRBJ2-5
CDR3: CASSLGRLGGETQYF
DNA: TGTGCCAGCAGTTTGGGGCGGTTGGGTGGAGAGACCCAGTACTTC

D: TRBD1
V: TRBV6-1
size: -
J: TRBJ2-6
CDR3: CASSGSGQGVISGANVLTF
DNA: TGTGCCAGCAGTGGGTCCGGACAGGGGGTTATCTCTGGGGCCAACGTCCTGACTTTC

D: -
V: TRBV18
size: -
J: TRBJ2-1
CDR3: CASSPTFDSNEQFF
DNA: TGTGCCAGCTCACCCACCTTCGACAGCAATGAGCAGTTCTTC

D: -
V: TRBV10-3
size: -
J: TRBJ2-7
CDR3: CAISKRDNEYYEQYF
DNA: TGTGCCATCTCGAAGCGGGACAACGAATACTACGAGCAGTACTTC

D: -
V: TRBV20-1
size: -
J: TRBJ1-2
CDR3: CSARDSGGYTF
DNA: TGCAGTGCTAGAGATTCGGGTGGCTACACCTTC

D: TRBD1
V: TRBV5-4
size: -
J: TRBJ1-2
CDR3: CASSLPQQGGGGYTF
DNA: TGTGCCAGCAGCTTGCCCCAACAGGGGGGGGGTGGCTACACCTTC

D: -
V: TRBV7-2
size: once
J: TRBJ2-5
CDR3: CASSLARDQETQYF
DNA: TGTGCCAGCAGCTTAGCACGGGACCAAGAGACCCAGTACTTC

D: TRBD2
V: TRBV9
size: -
J: TRBJ2-5
CDR3: CASSVVGGQETQYF
DNA: TGTGCCAGCAGCGTAGTCGGGGGGCAAGAGACCCAGTACTTC

D: -
V: TRBV30
size: -
J: TRBJ1-4
CDR3: CAWSVTVGVMSKLFF
DNA: TGTGCCTGGAGTGTTACGGTCGGAGTAATGAGTAAACTGTTTTTT

D: -
V: TRBV11-2
size: -
J: TRBJ2-6
CDR3: CASSLGRGSGANVLTF
DNA: TGTGCCAGCAGCTTAGGGAGGGGCTCTGGGGCCAACGTCCTGACTTTC

D: TRBD2
V: TRBV5-1
size: -
J: TRBJ2-1
CDR3: CASSLAPSGSSYNEQFF
DNA: TGCGCCAGCAGCTTGGCCCCTAGCGGCAGCTCCTACAATGAGCAGTTCTTC

D: TRBD1
V: TRBV30
size: -
J: TRBJ2-7
CDR3: CAWSVRQGLSYEQYF
DNA: TGTGCCTGGAGTGTGCGACAGGGTTTATCCTACGAGCAGTACTTC